A selection of T cell receptor beta chains follows, all from one sample in a study of cytomegalovirus exposure and HLA in healthy donors. This table comes from immunoSEQ multiplex PCR, and its TCRdb copy is limited to in-frame clones, with some not included. The sample shows roughly 52,000 clones, roughly 88% of them seen only once. The sample comprised PBMCs. The receptors were sampled from a woman aged 30 to 39 in good health and CMV-seronegative. Both conserved end residues are part of each CDR3. The D gene is left open where the match is weak. Not all rows give a size; the values are once, few, many and, for expanded clones, a class.

clone_size: once; v_call: TRBV4-1; j_call: TRBJ1-3; d_call: .; cdr3_nt: TGCGCCAGCAGCCAAGATCCAGGGGCGGTCGTGAGGAGCTCTGGAAACACCATATATTTT; cdr3_aa: CASSQDPGAVVRSSGNTIYF
clone_size: few; v_call: TRBV5-1; j_call: TRBJ1-5; d_call: .; cdr3_nt: TGCGCCAGCAGCTTACAGGGCGGCAATCAGCCCCAGCATTTT; cdr3_aa: CASSLQGGNQPQHF
clone_size: .; v_call: TRBV6-1; j_call: TRBJ1-5; d_call: TRBD1; cdr3_nt: TGTGCCAGCAGTGTAAAGGGGGCAGTTAATCAGCCCCAGCATTTT; cdr3_aa: CASSVKGAVNQPQHF
clone_size: .; v_call: TRBV7-9; j_call: TRBJ2-7; d_call: .; cdr3_nt: TGTGCCAGCAGCTTAAGTCCCACTGTCTCCTACGAGCAGTACTTC; cdr3_aa: CASSLSPTVSYEQYF
clone_size: .; v_call: TRBV6-6; j_call: TRBJ2-7; d_call: TRBD2; cdr3_nt: TGTGCCAGCAGTTACGGGACTAGATTCTTGAACGAGCAGTACTTC; cdr3_aa: CASSYGTRFLNEQYF
clone_size: .; v_call: TRBV7-6; j_call: TRBJ2-1; d_call: TRBD2; cdr3_nt: TGTGCCAGCAGCTTAAGGCGGGAGGGGGGGGGAATAAATGAGCAGTTCTTC; cdr3_aa: CASSLRREGGGINEQFF
clone_size: .; v_call: TRBV5-8; j_call: TRBJ2-1; d_call: TRBD2; cdr3_nt: TGTGCCAGCAGCTTGCTAGCGGCCTACAATGAGCAGTTCTTC; cdr3_aa: CASSLLAAYNEQFF
clone_size: .; v_call: TRBV6-1; j_call: TRBJ2-3; d_call: TRBD1; cdr3_nt: TGTGCCAGCAGTGAAGTCAGGGGGCGAGATACGCAGTATTTT; cdr3_aa: CASSEVRGRDTQYF
clone_size: .; v_call: TRBV7-9; j_call: TRBJ1-2; d_call: TRBD1; cdr3_nt: TGTGCCAGCAGCTGGTGGGGACAGGGTGGTGGCTACACCTTC; cdr3_aa: CASSWWGQGGGYTF
clone_size: .; v_call: TRBV7-9; j_call: TRBJ2-7; d_call: TRBD2; cdr3_nt: TGTGCCAGCAGCCCTGGACTAGCGGGAGGATTAGCAGCCTACGAGCAGTACTTC; cdr3_aa: CASSPGLAGGLAAYEQYF
clone_size: .; v_call: TRBV27; j_call: TRBJ2-7; d_call: TRBD1; cdr3_nt: TGTGCCAGCAGACCGGGACAGGGTCCCTACGAGCAGTACTTC; cdr3_aa: CASRPGQGPYEQYF
clone_size: .; v_call: TRBV6-6; j_call: TRBJ1-1; d_call: TRBD1; cdr3_nt: TGTGCCAGCAGTTCCAGGGGGCCCACTGAAGCTTTCTTT; cdr3_aa: CASSSRGPTEAFF
clone_size: few; v_call: TRBV7-9; j_call: TRBJ2-1; d_call: .; cdr3_nt: TGTGCCAGCAGCTTCTCCAGGATAGGCGATGAGCAGTTCTTC; cdr3_aa: CASSFSRIGDEQFF
clone_size: .; v_call: TRBV6-5; j_call: TRBJ1-2; d_call: .; cdr3_nt: TGTGCCAGCAGAGACTACAGGGAACCAAACTATGGCTACACCTTC; cdr3_aa: CASRDYREPNYGYTF
clone_size: .; v_call: TRBV7-8; j_call: TRBJ2-7; d_call: TRBD2; cdr3_nt: TGTGCCAGCAGCTTACTCGGGAGGGCCTCGACTGGGGAGCAGTACTTC; cdr3_aa: CASSLLGRASTGEQYF
clone_size: .; v_call: TRBV9; j_call: TRBJ1-1; d_call: TRBD1; cdr3_nt: TGTGCCAGCAGCGTAGAGGGGGACAGGGCGTCCGAAGCTTTCTTT; cdr3_aa: CASSVEGDRASEAFF
clone_size: .; v_call: TRBV7-9; j_call: TRBJ2-5; d_call: TRBD2; cdr3_nt: TGTGCCAGCAGAGGAGCGGGAGGTGGAGAGACCCAGTACTTC; cdr3_aa: CASRGAGGGETQYF
clone_size: .; v_call: TRBV27; j_call: TRBJ2-7; d_call: TRBD2; cdr3_nt: TGTGCCAGCAGTTTATATGCCCTTGGTAGCGGGAGGCGCGAGCAGTACTTC; cdr3_aa: CASSLYALGSGRREQYF
clone_size: .; v_call: TRBV6-1; j_call: TRBJ2-7; d_call: TRBD1; cdr3_nt: TGTGCCAGCAGTGAAATCGGGACAGGGGCATACGAGCAGTACTTC; cdr3_aa: CASSEIGTGAYEQYF
clone_size: .; v_call: TRBV7-9; j_call: TRBJ2-3; d_call: .; cdr3_nt: TGTGCCATGACCCTATCGAGCGACTGGGGCACAGATACGCAGTATTTT; cdr3_aa: CAMTLSSDWGTDTQYF
clone_size: .; v_call: TRBV5-4; j_call: TRBJ2-1; d_call: TRBD2; cdr3_nt: TGTGCCAGCAGCCTGGGACTAGGGGATGTCAATGAGCAGTTCTTC; cdr3_aa: CASSLGLGDVNEQFF
clone_size: .; v_call: TRBV30; j_call: TRBJ2-5; d_call: TRBD2; cdr3_nt: TGTGCCTGGAGGGAGGGGACAGACCTAGCGGGAGGGCGGAGGGAGACCCAGTACTTC; cdr3_aa: CAWREGTDLAGGRRETQYF
clone_size: .; v_call: TRBV19; j_call: TRBJ2-7; d_call: TRBD2; cdr3_nt: TGTGCCACCTTAGCGGGCGATACCTACGAGCAGTACTTC; cdr3_aa: CATLAGDTYEQYF
clone_size: .; v_call: TRBV28; j_call: TRBJ2-7; d_call: TRBD2; cdr3_nt: TGTGCCAGCAGCCCCGGGACTAGCGGCTCCGAGCAGTACTTC; cdr3_aa: CASSPGTSGSEQYF
clone_size: .; v_call: TRBV7-2; j_call: TRBJ1-5; d_call: .; cdr3_nt: TGTGCCAGCAGCTTTTGGATTGGGGGCGATCAGCCCCAGCATTTT; cdr3_aa: CASSFWIGGDQPQHF
clone_size: .; v_call: TRBV19; j_call: TRBJ2-3; d_call: TRBD2; cdr3_nt: TGTGCCAGTAGTATTGGACTAGCGGGTCAATCCGATACGCAGTATTTT; cdr3_aa: CASSIGLAGQSDTQYF
clone_size: .; v_call: TRBV28; j_call: TRBJ1-5; d_call: .; cdr3_nt: TGTGCCAGCAGTTTCAGTAATCAGCCCCAGCATTTT; cdr3_aa: CASSFSNQPQHF
clone_size: .; v_call: TRBV5-4; j_call: TRBJ1-4; d_call: TRBD1; cdr3_nt: TGTGCCAGCAGCAGGGACAGGGGTGACGAAAAACTGTTTTTT; cdr3_aa: CASSRDRGDEKLFF
clone_size: once; v_call: TRBV11-2; j_call: TRBJ2-1; d_call: TRBD2; cdr3_nt: TGTGCCAGCAGCTTACGGCGGGAGGCATCGTCCTACAATGAGCAGTTCTTC; cdr3_aa: CASSLRREASSYNEQFF
clone_size: .; v_call: TRBV19; j_call: TRBJ1-2; d_call: .; cdr3_nt: TGTGCCAGTAAAGAAGCACAACTAGCTAACTATGGCTACACCTTC; cdr3_aa: CASKEAQLANYGYTF
clone_size: .; v_call: TRBV23-1; j_call: TRBJ2-7; d_call: .; cdr3_nt: TGCGCCAGCAGTCAAACCCCAGGGGCTAGGCCCCACGAGCAGTACTTC; cdr3_aa: CASSQTPGARPHEQYF
clone_size: .; v_call: TRBV28; j_call: TRBJ2-4; d_call: .; cdr3_nt: TGTGCCAGCAGTTACACTCAGGGGGGCAAAAACATTCAGTACTTC; cdr3_aa: CASSYTQGGKNIQYF
clone_size: .; v_call: TRBV4-3; j_call: TRBJ1-2; d_call: .; cdr3_nt: TGCGCCAGCAGCCAAGATATCAGGAATTCCTATGGCTACACCTTC; cdr3_aa: CASSQDIRNSYGYTF
clone_size: .; v_call: TRBV6-8; j_call: TRBJ1-5; d_call: TRBD1; cdr3_nt: TGTGCCAGCAGTAAAGGACAGGGGGTGCATCAGCCCCAGCATTTT; cdr3_aa: CASSKGQGVHQPQHF
clone_size: .; v_call: TRBV28; j_call: TRBJ1-3; d_call: TRBD1; cdr3_nt: TGTGCCAGCAGTTCAACAGGGGCCTCTGGAAACACCATATATTTT; cdr3_aa: CASSSTGASGNTIYF
clone_size: .; v_call: TRBV6-5; j_call: TRBJ1-2; d_call: .; cdr3_nt: TGTGCCAGCTCCCGTGCTAACTATGGCTACACCTTC; cdr3_aa: CASSRANYGYTF
clone_size: few; v_call: TRBV30; j_call: TRBJ2-7; d_call: TRBD1; cdr3_nt: TGTGCCTGGAGTGGGGACAGGTCCCACGAGCAGTACTTC; cdr3_aa: CAWSGDRSHEQYF
clone_size: once; v_call: TRBV5-6; j_call: TRBJ2-5; d_call: .; cdr3_nt: TGTGCCAGCAGCTTCCGATCGACAGGACAAGAGACCCAGTACTTC; cdr3_aa: CASSFRSTGQETQYF
clone_size: .; v_call: TRBV28; j_call: TRBJ2-1; d_call: .; cdr3_nt: TGTGCCAGCAGCGACCCCCGACACGGGGGGCGAGCCAATGAGCAGTTCTTC; cdr3_aa: CASSDPRHGGRANEQFF
clone_size: .; v_call: TRBV5-4; j_call: TRBJ2-7; d_call: TRBD1; cdr3_nt: TGTGCCAGCAGTGATCAGGACAGGGGAAGCGAGCAGTACTTC; cdr3_aa: CASSDQDRGSEQYF
clone_size: .; v_call: TRBV9; j_call: TRBJ1-1; d_call: .; cdr3_nt: TGTGCCAGCAGCATACTTACGACACGGACTGAAGCTTTCTTT; cdr3_aa: CASSILTTRTEAFF
clone_size: .; v_call: TRBV27; j_call: TRBJ2-2; d_call: TRBD1; cdr3_nt: TGTGCCAGCAGACCCGGACAGGGTAGGGCCGGGGAGCTGTTTTTT; cdr3_aa: CASRPGQGRAGELFF
clone_size: .; v_call: TRBV7-2; j_call: TRBJ1-1; d_call: .; cdr3_nt: TGTGCCAGCAGACGTCAGGGATACACTGAAGCTTTCTTT; cdr3_aa: CASRRQGYTEAFF
clone_size: .; v_call: TRBV28; j_call: TRBJ1-1; d_call: .; cdr3_nt: TGTGCCAGCAGTCCCCCCTGGCTCACTGAAGCTTTCTTT; cdr3_aa: CASSPPWLTEAFF
clone_size: .; v_call: TRBV11-2; j_call: TRBJ1-2; d_call: .; cdr3_nt: TGTGCCAGCAGCTTAGATCGGGGGAAGGACTATGGCTACACCTTC; cdr3_aa: CASSLDRGKDYGYTF
clone_size: .; v_call: TRBV15; j_call: TRBJ1-5; d_call: .; cdr3_nt: TGTGCCACCAGCAGAGTTTCGGACTCTCAGCCCCAGCATTTT; cdr3_aa: CATSRVSDSQPQHF
clone_size: .; v_call: TRBV5-1; j_call: TRBJ2-5; d_call: TRBD2; cdr3_nt: TGCGCCAGCAGCTTAAGGCCTAGCGGGAGCGCCGGGGAGACCCAGTACTTC; cdr3_aa: CASSLRPSGSAGETQYF
clone_size: few; v_call: TRBV5-5; j_call: TRBJ1-5; d_call: .; cdr3_nt: TGTGCCAGCAGTTACCGCCAAAGCGACAATCAGCCCCAGCATTTT; cdr3_aa: CASSYRQSDNQPQHF